This entry describes one TCR beta chain. The antigen remains unidentified. This record belongs to a study of a mutant IDH1 vaccine in newly diagnosed glioma. Study at large: Commencement of vaccination occurred 4-6 weeks following radiotherapy alone, or concurrently with temozolomide cycles.

General observations from the study: Induction of immune responses by the vaccine occurred in about 95% of patients.

V lost 8 bases, J lost 4 bases, and 18 bases lay in between. There are 15 residues in the CDR3. CDR1 SEHNR and CDR2 FQNEAQ come from the germline V gene (reference sequence). Time point in this sample: week 23, last vaccination. The study gave 300 ug of mutant IDH1 20-mer peptide per vaccine dose, with topical imiquimod. Here immunoSEQ multiplex PCR was the method, and the copy in TCRdb shows in-frame clones only, minus some. The table has more than 55,000 clones, about 81% seen once; the top ten hold around 8.9%. The receptor's source is a middle-aged woman with glioma. Some clones in this sample may be carry-over from other donors' samples. The genes are TRBV7-9 and TRBJ1-3; no firm D call. The source was PBMCs, collected from a glioma patient whose treatment included an IDH1 peptide vaccine. The CDR3 sequence is CASGASFLQGNTIYF. The DNA of the CDR3 is TGTGCCAGCGGAGCTAGTTTTTTGCAGGGAAACACCATATATTTT. The complete variable domain, with remaining parts taken from reference TRBV7-9 and TRBJ1-3, reads DTGVSQNPRHKITKRGQNVTFRCDPISEHNRLYWYRQTLGQGPEFLTYFQNEAQLEKSRLLSDRFSAERPKGSFSTLEIQRTEQGDSAMYLCASGASFLQGNTIYFGEGSWLTVV.